Listed below are T cell receptor beta chains from one sample, sequenced in a study of T cell responses to AZD1222 COVID-19 vaccine. Sequencing was performed with immunoSEQ multiplex PCR; in TCRdb, only in-frame clones are kept and a portion is missing. The sample comprises roughly 150,000 clones, around nine tenths of which are singletons, and around 1.6% rests with the top ten. Specimen: peripheral blood, collected on day 0 of AZD1222 vaccination. These receptors were taken from an adult in good health. CDR3s include the opening cysteine and the closing phenylalanine or tryptophan. A D gene is named only where the DNA matches it firmly. Expanded clones get a size class; other rows say once, few or many, or leave the size out.

DNA: TGCGCCAGCAACCAGGGGGCGTGGGAGCAGTACTTC; CDR3: CASNQGAWEQYF; D: TRBD1; V: TRBV10-2; size: NA; J: TRBJ2-7
DNA: TGTGCCAGCAGTACCCCCCTGATCGAATCGTATAGCACAGATACGCAGTATTTT; CDR3: CASSTPLIESYSTDTQYF; D: NA; V: TRBV6-2/TRBV6-3; size: NA; J: TRBJ2-3
DNA: TGTGCCAGCAGTGAAATCACGGACAGGGCATCTAATGAAAAACTGTTTTTT; CDR3: CASSEITDRASNEKLFF; D: TRBD1; V: TRBV2; size: NA; J: TRBJ1-4
DNA: TGTGCCAGCAGCGATCGAGCAAGCTCTGGAAACACCATATATTTT; CDR3: CASSDRASSGNTIYF; D: NA; V: TRBV9; size: NA; J: TRBJ1-3
DNA: TGTGCCTGGGGGACAGTCTACGAGCAGTACTTC; CDR3: CAWGTVYEQYF; D: TRBD1; V: TRBV30; size: few; J: TRBJ2-7
DNA: TGTGCCAGTAGTATGAATCGAGCGGGGGACTACAATGAGCAGTTCTTC; CDR3: CASSMNRAGDYNEQFF; D: TRBD2; V: TRBV19; size: once; J: TRBJ2-1
DNA: TGTGCCAGCAGATCAGGGATTGAGCAGTTCTTC; CDR3: CASRSGIEQFF; D: NA; V: TRBV11-2; size: NA; J: TRBJ2-1
DNA: TGTGCCAGCAGCCAAGATCTCAGGGGTAAGCAGTTCTTC; CDR3: CASSQDLRGKQFF; D: NA; V: TRBV14; size: NA; J: TRBJ2-1
DNA: TGTGCCACCAGCAGGGGAGGGGGATCGGCTAATGAAAAACTGTTTTTT; CDR3: CATSRGGGSANEKLFF; D: NA; V: TRBV15; size: NA; J: TRBJ1-4
DNA: TGTGCCAGCAGTTGGGACAGGAACACTGAAGCTTTCTTT; CDR3: CASSWDRNTEAFF; D: TRBD1; V: TRBV12-3/TRBV12-4; size: NA; J: TRBJ1-1
DNA: TGTGCCACCAGTGACCCACGGGTGGATGAGCAGTTCTTC; CDR3: CATSDPRVDEQFF; D: NA; V: TRBV24-1; size: NA; J: TRBJ2-1
DNA: TGTGCCAGCAGTTGGTCCCCCCGACCGGGGGGGGCCGGGGAGCTGTTTTTT; CDR3: CASSWSPRPGGAGELFF; D: TRBD2; V: TRBV27; size: NA; J: TRBJ2-2
DNA: TGTGCCACCAGCGTTCGGCCAGCGAAACTCTATGGCTACACCTTC; CDR3: CATSVRPAKLYGYTF; D: NA; V: TRBV15; size: NA; J: TRBJ1-2
DNA: TGTGCCAGTCAACAGTGGCGTAACTATGGCTACACCTTC; CDR3: CASQQWRNYGYTF; D: NA; V: TRBV19; size: NA; J: TRBJ1-2
DNA: TGTGCCAGCAGTGAAGCTTTCAGGGCCGGGGAGCTGTTTTTT; CDR3: CASSEAFRAGELFF; D: NA; V: TRBV6-1; size: NA; J: TRBJ2-2
DNA: TGTGCCAGCAGTCCTTACTCCTACGAGCAGTACTTC; CDR3: CASSPYSYEQYF; D: NA; V: TRBV2; size: few; J: TRBJ2-7
DNA: TGCGCCAGCAGCCAAGATCGTGTCCGGGGGGGGAACAATTCACCCCTCCACTTT; CDR3: CASSQDRVRGGNNSPLHF; D: NA; V: TRBV4-3; size: once; J: TRBJ1-6
DNA: TGTGCCAGCAGGTTGAATGGGGTCCCTGAAGCTTTCTTT; CDR3: CASRLNGVPEAFF; D: NA; V: TRBV6-5; size: NA; J: TRBJ1-1
DNA: TGTGCCACCACCCAGGGGGCCGGCAATCAGCCCCAGCATTTT; CDR3: CATTQGAGNQPQHF; D: TRBD1; V: TRBV24-1; size: once; J: TRBJ1-5
DNA: TGTGCCAGCAGCTTGCTCTACAGCAAGGGTGGCTACACCTTC; CDR3: CASSLLYSKGGYTF; D: NA; V: TRBV5-4; size: NA; J: TRBJ1-2
DNA: TGTGCCAGCAGCTTGCCCACGACTAGCGGGGGGGCGAACACCGGGGAGCTGTTTTTT; CDR3: CASSLPTTSGGANTGELFF; D: TRBD2; V: TRBV5-8; size: NA; J: TRBJ2-2
DNA: TGTGCCAGCAGCGACCGGGACAGGGACACTGAAGCTTTCTTT; CDR3: CASSDRDRDTEAFF; D: TRBD1; V: TRBV5-6; size: NA; J: TRBJ1-1
DNA: TGTGCCAGCAGCCCGAGAGAGATATCCTACGAGCAGTACTTC; CDR3: CASSPREISYEQYF; D: NA; V: TRBV7-8; size: NA; J: TRBJ2-7
DNA: TGTGCCAGCAGCTTAAACAGGCTGACCTATGGCTACACCTTC; CDR3: CASSLNRLTYGYTF; D: NA; V: TRBV7-2; size: NA; J: TRBJ1-2
DNA: TGTGCTAGTGGTTTGCTCCGTCTAGGGGATGAGCAGTTCTTC; CDR3: CASGLLRLGDEQFF; D: NA; V: TRBV12-5; size: NA; J: TRBJ2-1
DNA: TGTGCCAGCTCAGGGACCACTGAAGCTTTCTTT; CDR3: CASSGTTEAFF; D: NA; V: TRBV18; size: NA; J: TRBJ1-1
DNA: TGTGCCAGCAGCTTATGGATAAGGGACAGGGGCCAGGGGCAGCCCCAGCATTTT; CDR3: CASSLWIRDRGQGQPQHF; D: TRBD1; V: TRBV5-6; size: NA; J: TRBJ1-5
DNA: TGTGCCAGCAGTTTTGGGGGGCCGAAGGCTGAAGCTTTCTTT; CDR3: CASSFGGPKAEAFF; D: NA; V: TRBV6-5; size: NA; J: TRBJ1-1
DNA: TGTGCCAGCAGTAGCCAGGGTCCCTACGAGCAGTACTTC; CDR3: CASSSQGPYEQYF; D: NA; V: TRBV2; size: NA; J: TRBJ2-7
DNA: TGTGCCAGCAGCTCCGACAGGGGGTCAGAGACCCAGTACTTC; CDR3: CASSSDRGSETQYF; D: TRBD1; V: TRBV5-7; size: NA; J: TRBJ2-5
DNA: TGTGCCAGCAGCCTTACGGGGGCCCAGCCCCAGCATTTT; CDR3: CASSLTGAQPQHF; D: NA; V: TRBV7-9; size: NA; J: TRBJ1-5
DNA: TGTGCCAGCAGGCCGGGCCTTCCGAACTATGGCTACACCTTC; CDR3: CASRPGLPNYGYTF; D: NA; V: TRBV7-2; size: NA; J: TRBJ1-2
DNA: TGTGCCAGCAGTCCATCTAGCGCTGGGGCCAACGTCCTGACTTTC; CDR3: CASSPSSAGANVLTF; D: NA; V: TRBV27; size: NA; J: TRBJ2-6
DNA: TGCGCCAGCAGCCAAGAGTCGGTTTTGGACAGACGTAACTATGGCTACACCTTC; CDR3: CASSQESVLDRRNYGYTF; D: NA; V: TRBV4-1; size: NA; J: TRBJ1-2